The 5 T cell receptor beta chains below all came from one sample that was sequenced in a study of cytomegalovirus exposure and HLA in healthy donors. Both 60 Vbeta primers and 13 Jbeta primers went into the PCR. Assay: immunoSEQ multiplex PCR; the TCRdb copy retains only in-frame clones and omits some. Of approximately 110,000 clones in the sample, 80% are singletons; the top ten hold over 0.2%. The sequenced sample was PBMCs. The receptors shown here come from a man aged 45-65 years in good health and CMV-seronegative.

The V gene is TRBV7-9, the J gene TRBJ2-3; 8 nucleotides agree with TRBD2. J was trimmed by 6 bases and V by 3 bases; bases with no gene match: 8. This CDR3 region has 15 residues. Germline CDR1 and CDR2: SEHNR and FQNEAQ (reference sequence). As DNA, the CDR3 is TGTGCCAGCAGCTTCGACGGGGGGGCGCGGGATACGCAGTATTTT. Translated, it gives CASSFDGGARDTQYF.

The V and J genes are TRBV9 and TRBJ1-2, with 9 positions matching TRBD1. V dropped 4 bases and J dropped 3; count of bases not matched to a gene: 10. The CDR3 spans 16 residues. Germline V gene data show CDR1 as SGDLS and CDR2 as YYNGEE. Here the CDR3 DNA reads TGTGCCAGCAGCTCTACCGGGACAGGGTATTACTATGGCTACACCTTC. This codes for CASSSTGTGYYYGYTF.

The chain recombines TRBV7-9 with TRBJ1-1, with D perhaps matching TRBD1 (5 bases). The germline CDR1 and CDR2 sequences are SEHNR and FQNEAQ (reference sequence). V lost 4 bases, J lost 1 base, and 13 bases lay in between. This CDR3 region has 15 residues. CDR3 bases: TGTGCCAGCAGCTCGCTTGGACACAGGAACACTGAAGCTTTCTTT. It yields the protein CASSSLGHRNTEAFF.

CDR3 sequence reads: CASSLERTSDEQYF. The DNA of the CDR3 is TGTGCCAGCAGCTTAGAGCGGACTAGCGACGAGCAGTACTTC. The genes are TRBV11-2 and TRBJ2-7; TRBD2 aligns across 9 bases. The V and J ends lost 0 bases and 5 bases, in that order; junction bases with no gene match: 2. Looked up from germline, CDR1 is SGHAT and CDR2 is FQNNGV. The CDR3 runs 14 residues.

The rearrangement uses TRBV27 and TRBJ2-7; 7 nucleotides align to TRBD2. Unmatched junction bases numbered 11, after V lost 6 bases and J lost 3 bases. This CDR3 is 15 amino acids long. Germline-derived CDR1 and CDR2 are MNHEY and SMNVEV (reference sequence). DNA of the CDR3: TGTGCCAGCAGGTCCGGGACTACAAACCTCTACGAGCAGTACTTC. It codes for CASRSGTTNLYEQYF.